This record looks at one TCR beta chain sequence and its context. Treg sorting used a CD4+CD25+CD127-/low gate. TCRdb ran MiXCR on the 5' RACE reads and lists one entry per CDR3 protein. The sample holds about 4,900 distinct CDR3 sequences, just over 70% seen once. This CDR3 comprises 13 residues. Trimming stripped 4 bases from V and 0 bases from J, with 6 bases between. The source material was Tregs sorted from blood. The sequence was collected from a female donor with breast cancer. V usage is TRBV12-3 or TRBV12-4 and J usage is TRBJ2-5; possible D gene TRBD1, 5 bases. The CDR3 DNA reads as TGTGCCAGCAGTTGGGGCGACCAAGAGACCCAGTACTTC. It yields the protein CASSWGDQETQYF.